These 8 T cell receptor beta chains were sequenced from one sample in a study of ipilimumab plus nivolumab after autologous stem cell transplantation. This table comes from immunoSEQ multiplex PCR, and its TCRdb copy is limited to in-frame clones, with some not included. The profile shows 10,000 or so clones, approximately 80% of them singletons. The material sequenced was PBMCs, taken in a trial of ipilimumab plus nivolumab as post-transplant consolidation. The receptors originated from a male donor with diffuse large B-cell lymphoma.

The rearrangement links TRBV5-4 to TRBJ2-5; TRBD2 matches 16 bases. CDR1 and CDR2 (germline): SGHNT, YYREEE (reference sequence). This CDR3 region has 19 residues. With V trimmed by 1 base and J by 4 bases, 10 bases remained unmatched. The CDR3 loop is CASSLLGTSGGAFPETQYF. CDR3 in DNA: TGTGCCAGCAGCTTGTTAGGGACTAGCGGGGGGGCATTCCCAGAGACCCAGTACTTC.

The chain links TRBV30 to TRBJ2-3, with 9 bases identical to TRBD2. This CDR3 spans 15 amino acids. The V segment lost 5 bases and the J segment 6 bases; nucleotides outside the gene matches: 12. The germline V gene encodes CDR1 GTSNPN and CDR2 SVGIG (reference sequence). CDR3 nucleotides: TGTGCCTGGCGTGGCGGCGGGGGGGCGGGGGATACGCAGTATTTT. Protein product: CAWRGGGGAGDTQYF.

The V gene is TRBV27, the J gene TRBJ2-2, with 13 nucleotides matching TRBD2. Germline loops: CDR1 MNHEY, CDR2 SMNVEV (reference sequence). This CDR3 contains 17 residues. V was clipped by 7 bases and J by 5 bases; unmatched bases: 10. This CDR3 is CASTPRLAGGQTGELFF. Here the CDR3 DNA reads TGTGCCAGCACCCCAAGACTAGCGGGGGGCCAAACCGGGGAGCTGTTTTTT.

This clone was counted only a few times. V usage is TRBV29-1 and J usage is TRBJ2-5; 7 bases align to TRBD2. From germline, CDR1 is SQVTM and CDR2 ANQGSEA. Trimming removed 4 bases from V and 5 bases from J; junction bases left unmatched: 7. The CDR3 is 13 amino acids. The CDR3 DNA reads TGCAGCGTTGGCCGAGCGGGGTTGGAGACCCAGTACTTC. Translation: CSVGRAGLETQYF. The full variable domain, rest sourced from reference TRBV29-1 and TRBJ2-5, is SAVISQKPSRDICQRGTSLTIQCQVDSQVTMMFWYRQQPGQSLTLIATANQGSEATYESGFVIDKFPISRPNLTFSTLTVSNMSPEDSSIYLCSVGRAGLETQYFGPGTRLLVL.

CDR3 amino acids: CASSYSRLTYEQYF. The DNA for the CDR3 is TGTGCCAGCAGTTACTCGAGGCTGACCTACGAGCAGTACTTC. V is TRBV6-8 and J is TRBJ2-7; D unresolved. The CDR3 runs 14 residues. V lost 0 bases and J 2 bases, leaving 8 bases between the germline ends. Germline CDR1 is MNHGY and CDR2 is SAAAGT.

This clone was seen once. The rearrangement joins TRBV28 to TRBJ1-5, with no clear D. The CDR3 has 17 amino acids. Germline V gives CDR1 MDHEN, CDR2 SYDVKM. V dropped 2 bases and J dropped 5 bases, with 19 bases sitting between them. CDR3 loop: CASSLNQEGWVYQPQHF. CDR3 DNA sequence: TGTGCCAGCAGTTTAAATCAGGAAGGTTGGGTCTATCAGCCCCAGCATTTT.

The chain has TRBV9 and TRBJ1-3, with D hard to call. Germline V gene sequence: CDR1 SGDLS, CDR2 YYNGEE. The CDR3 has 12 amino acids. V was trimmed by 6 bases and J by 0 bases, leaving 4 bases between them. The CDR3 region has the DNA TGTGCCAGCACAAGCTCTGGAAACACCATATATTTT. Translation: CASTSSGNTIYF.

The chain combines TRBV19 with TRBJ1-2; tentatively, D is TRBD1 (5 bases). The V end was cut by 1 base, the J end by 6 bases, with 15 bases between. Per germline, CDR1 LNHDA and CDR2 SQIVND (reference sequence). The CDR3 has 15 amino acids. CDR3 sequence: CASSIVLYRTNGYTF. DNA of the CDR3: TGTGCCAGTAGTATAGTTCTGTACAGGACGAATGGCTACACCTTC. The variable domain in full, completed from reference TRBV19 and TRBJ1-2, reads DGGITQSPKYLFRKEGQNVTLSCEQNLNHDAMYWYRQDPGQGLRLIYYSQIVNDFQKGDIAEGYSVSREKKESFPLTVTSAQKNPTAFYLCASSIVLYRTNGYTFGSGTRLTVV.